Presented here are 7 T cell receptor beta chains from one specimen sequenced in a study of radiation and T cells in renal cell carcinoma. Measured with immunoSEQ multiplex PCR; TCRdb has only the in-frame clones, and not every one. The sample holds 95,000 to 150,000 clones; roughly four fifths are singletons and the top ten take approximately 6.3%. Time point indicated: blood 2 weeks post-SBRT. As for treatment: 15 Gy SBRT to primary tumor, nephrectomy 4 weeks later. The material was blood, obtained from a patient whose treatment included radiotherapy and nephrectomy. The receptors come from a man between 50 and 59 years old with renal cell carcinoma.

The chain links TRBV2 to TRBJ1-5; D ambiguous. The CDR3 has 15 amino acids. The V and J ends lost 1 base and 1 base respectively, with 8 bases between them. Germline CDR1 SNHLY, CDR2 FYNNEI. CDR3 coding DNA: TGTGCCAGCAGTGAAGGGCAGGAGAGCAATCAGCCCCAGCATTTT. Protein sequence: CASSEGQESNQPQHF. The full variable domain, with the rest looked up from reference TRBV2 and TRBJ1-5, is EPEVTQTPSHQVTQMGQEVILRCVPISNHLYFYWYRQILGQKVEFLVSFYNNEISEKSEIFDDQFSVERPDGSNFTLKIRSTKLEDSAMYFCASSEGQESNQPQHFGDGTRLSIL.

CDR3 nucleotide sequence: TGTGCCAGCAGTGTCGGACTAGCGGGAGGCGCAGACGAGCAGTTCTTC. Protein product: CASSVGLAGGADEQFF. The V call is TRBV6-1, the J call TRBJ2-1, with 14 nucleotides matching TRBD2. From germline, CDR1 is MNHNS and CDR2 SASEGT. Unmatched junction bases numbered 9, after V lost 4 bases and J lost 10 bases. The CDR3 has 16 residues.

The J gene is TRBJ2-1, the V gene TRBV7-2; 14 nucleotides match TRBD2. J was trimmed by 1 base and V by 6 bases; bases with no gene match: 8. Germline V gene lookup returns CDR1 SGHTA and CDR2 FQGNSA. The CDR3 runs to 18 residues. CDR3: CASSRGLAGGDSYNEQFF. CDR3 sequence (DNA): TGTGCCAGCAGTAGAGGACTAGCGGGAGGAGATTCCTACAATGAGCAGTTCTTC.

The DNA of the CDR3 is TGTGCCATCAACTTCCCAGGGAACACTGAAGCTTTCTTT. Translation: CAINFPGNTEAFF. V is TRBV10-3 and J is TRBJ1-1, with D unresolved. Germline CDR1 ENHRY, CDR2 SYGVKD. Trimming removed 7 bases at V and 1 base at J, with 10 bases between. CDR3 length: 13 amino acids.

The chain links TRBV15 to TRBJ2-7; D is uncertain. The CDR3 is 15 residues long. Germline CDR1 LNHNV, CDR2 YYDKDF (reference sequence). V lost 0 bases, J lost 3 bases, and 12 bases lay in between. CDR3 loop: CATSRDLGSRYEQYF. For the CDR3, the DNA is TGTGCCACCAGCAGAGATCTCGGATCCCGCTACGAGCAGTACTTC. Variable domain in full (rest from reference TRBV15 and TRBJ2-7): DAMVIQNPRYQVTQFGKPVTLSCSQTLNHNVMYWYQQKSSQAPKLLFHYYDKDFNNEADTPDNFQSRRPNTSFCFLDIRSPGLGDTAMYLCATSRDLGSRYEQYFGPGTRLTVT.

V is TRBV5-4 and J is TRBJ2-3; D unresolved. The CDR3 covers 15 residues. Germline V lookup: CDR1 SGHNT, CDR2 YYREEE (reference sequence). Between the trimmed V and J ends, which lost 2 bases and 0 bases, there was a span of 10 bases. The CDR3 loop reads CASSLSTLSTDTQYF. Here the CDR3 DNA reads TGTGCCAGCAGCTTATCTACACTTAGCACAGATACGCAGTATTTT.

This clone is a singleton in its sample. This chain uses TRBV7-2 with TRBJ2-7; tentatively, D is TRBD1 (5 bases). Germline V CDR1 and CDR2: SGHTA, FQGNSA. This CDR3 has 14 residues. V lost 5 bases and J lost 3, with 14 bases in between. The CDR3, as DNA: TGTGCCAGCAGCCTAGGGGTAGAGTACTACGAGCAGTACTTC. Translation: CASSLGVEYYEQYF.